The rows below give T cell receptor beta chains drawn from one sample of a study of blood T cell repertoires in COVID-19. Clones were sequenced by immunoSEQ multiplex PCR, and TCRdb holds only the in-frame ones, with some missing. The sample consists of over 80,000 clones, approximately 87% of them appearing once. The sequencing input was peripheral blood. The receptors stem from a human donor in a cohort sampled during active COVID-19. The CDR3 runs from the conserved cysteine through the conserved F or W. The D gene is left open where the match is weak. Not all rows give a size; the values are once, few, many and, for expanded clones, a class.

j_gene	d_gene	abundance	v_gene	CDR3nt	CDR3aa
TRBJ2-7	TRBD2	.	TRBV9	TGTGCCAGCAGCCCGCACCCGTCTAGCGGGAGGTACGAGCAGTACTTC	CASSPHPSSGRYEQYF
TRBJ1-2	.	.	TRBV6-4	TGTGCCAGCAGTTACGTCAACTCACAGGGAAAGGATGGCTACACCTTC	CASSYVNSQGKDGYTF
TRBJ1-5	TRBD1	.	TRBV12-3/TRBV12-4	TGTGCCAGCAGTATACAGGGGAGCCAGCCCCAGCATTTT	CASSIQGSQPQHF
TRBJ1-5	TRBD1	.	TRBV19	TGTGCCACTAAGGGACAGACCCCCAATCAGCCCCAGCATTTT	CATKGQTPNQPQHF
TRBJ2-1	TRBD2	.	TRBV2	TGTGCCAGCAGACGCCCGACTAGCGCCAACAATGAGCAGTTCTTC	CASRRPTSANNEQFF
TRBJ2-1	TRBD2	.	TRBV4-3	TGCGCCAGCAGCCCCTACCCGGGACTACAGAATGAGCAGTTCTTC	CASSPYPGLQNEQFF
TRBJ1-1	.	.	TRBV7-3	TGTGCCAGCAGCGCACAGCCGAACACTGAAGCTTTCTTT	CASSAQPNTEAFF
TRBJ1-4	TRBD1	once	TRBV7-7	TGTGCTAGCAGCACGGGACAGGGGAATGAAAAACTGTTTTTT	CASSTGQGNEKLFF
TRBJ2-7	TRBD2	.	TRBV12-3/TRBV12-4	TGTGCCAGCCGCGCTAGCGGGACGGGAGAGCAGTACTTC	CASRASGTGEQYF
TRBJ1-1	.	.	TRBV28	TGTGCCAGCAGTTTATTGGCCCTTCAGACTGAAGCTTTCTTT	CASSLLALQTEAFF
TRBJ1-2	TRBD1	.	TRBV5-5	TGTGCCAGCAGCTCAGGACAGGGAAGAGGCTACACCTTC	CASSSGQGRGYTF
TRBJ1-5	.	.	TRBV6-7	TGTGCCAGCAGTTACGGACAGCCCGGCAATCAGCCCCAGCATTTT	CASSYGQPGNQPQHF
TRBJ2-7	.	.	TRBV4-1	TGCGCCAGCAGCCAAGATCCAGGAGGCGGATCCTACGAGCAGTACTTC	CASSQDPGGGSYEQYF
TRBJ2-7	TRBD2	.	TRBV11-3	TGTGCCAGCAGCTTAGAGGTTGACTCTGCGCGGGAGCGGATCTACGAGCAGTACTTC	CASSLEVDSARERIYEQYF
TRBJ2-5	TRBD1	.	TRBV18	TGTGCCAGCTCACCCGGGACAGAATACCAAGAGACCCAGTACTTC	CASSPGTEYQETQYF
TRBJ1-6	TRBD1	once	TRBV5-6	TGTGCCAGCAGCTTGGGGACAGGCTCCTATAATTCACCCCTCCACTTT	CASSLGTGSYNSPLHF
TRBJ1-5	TRBD1	few	TRBV28	TGTGCCAGCAGCCTATCAGGGGGAGAGAGCAATCAGCCCCAGCATTTT	CASSLSGGESNQPQHF
TRBJ2-7	.	few	TRBV21-1	TGTGCCAGCAGCCCCCGGACAGTTCCCGAGCAGTACTTC	CASSPRTVPEQYF
TRBJ2-7	TRBD2	few	TRBV7-9	TGTGCCAGCAGCTTAGAGCCGGGAGGAGAGTACGAGCAGTACTTC	CASSLEPGGEYEQYF
TRBJ1-1	.	.	TRBV11-2	TGTGCCAGCAGCCCTGGACACAACACTGAAGCTTTCTTT	CASSPGHNTEAFF
TRBJ1-3	TRBD1	.	TRBV6-4	TGTGCCAGCAGTGACGGGACAGGGCGGAATGGAAACACCATATATTTT	CASSDGTGRNGNTIYF
TRBJ2-3	.	.	TRBV6-5	TGTGCCAGCAGTTACTACTACTCTAGCACAGATACGCAGTATTTT	CASSYYYSSTDTQYF
TRBJ2-2	TRBD2	.	TRBV7-2	TGTGCCAGCAGCTTACGACTAGCAGGGACCGGGGAGCTGTTTTTT	CASSLRLAGTGELFF
TRBJ1-1	.	once	TRBV9	TGTGCCAGCAGCGTAATCCGCGGGGCTGAAGCTTTCTTT	CASSVIRGAEAFF
TRBJ1-6	TRBD1	.	TRBV27	TGTGCCAGCATGCCGGACCCAGGGGGAATTCTTGGGGATTCACCCCTCCACTTT	CASMPDPGGILGDSPLHF
TRBJ2-7	.	.	TRBV12-3/TRBV12-4	TGTGCCAGCAGTCTCTATTACGAGCAGTACTTC	CASSLYYEQYF
TRBJ2-3	.	.	TRBV11-2	TGTGCCAGCAGCTTATCCGGGGTCTCCACAGATACGCAGTATTTT	CASSLSGVSTDTQYF
TRBJ1-6	.	.	TRBV5-1	TGCGCCAGCAGCTTCGGCCAGGGCACTAATTCACCCCTCCACTTT	CASSFGQGTNSPLHF
TRBJ2-7	TRBD1	.	TRBV28	TGTGCCAGCATGGAGACAGGGGAATTAAGGTACGAGCAGTACTTC	CASMETGELRYEQYF
TRBJ1-5	TRBD1	.	TRBV5-1	TGCGCCAGCAGCTTGGCGACAGGGGATCAGCCCCAGCATTTT	CASSLATGDQPQHF
TRBJ2-2	.	.	TRBV3-1/TRBV3-2	TGTGCCAGCAGCCATCTAACCCGGCGGGGCGGGGCCGGGGAGCTGTTTTTT	CASSHLTRRGGAGELFF
TRBJ2-3	.	.	TRBV11-3	TGTGCCAGCAGCTTGCAGGGCCGGGTGGGAGATACGCAGTATTTT	CASSLQGRVGDTQYF
TRBJ2-4	.	.	TRBV7-2	TGTGCCAGCAGCGAAAACCGAGGGGGTCTGGACATTCAGTACTTC	CASSENRGGLDIQYF
TRBJ2-1	.	.	TRBV20-1	TGCAGTGCTAGTAGGGGCAACTCCTACAATGAGCAGTTCTTC	CSASRGNSYNEQFF
TRBJ1-2	TRBD1	.	TRBV6-1	TGTGCCAGCAGTGAACCGGGACAGGGGGCTCTCCATGGCTACACCTTC	CASSEPGQGALHGYTF
TRBJ1-5	.	once	TRBV19	TGTGCCAGTAGTATAGACGGATCAGGGCATAATCAGCCCCAGCATTTT	CASSIDGSGHNQPQHF